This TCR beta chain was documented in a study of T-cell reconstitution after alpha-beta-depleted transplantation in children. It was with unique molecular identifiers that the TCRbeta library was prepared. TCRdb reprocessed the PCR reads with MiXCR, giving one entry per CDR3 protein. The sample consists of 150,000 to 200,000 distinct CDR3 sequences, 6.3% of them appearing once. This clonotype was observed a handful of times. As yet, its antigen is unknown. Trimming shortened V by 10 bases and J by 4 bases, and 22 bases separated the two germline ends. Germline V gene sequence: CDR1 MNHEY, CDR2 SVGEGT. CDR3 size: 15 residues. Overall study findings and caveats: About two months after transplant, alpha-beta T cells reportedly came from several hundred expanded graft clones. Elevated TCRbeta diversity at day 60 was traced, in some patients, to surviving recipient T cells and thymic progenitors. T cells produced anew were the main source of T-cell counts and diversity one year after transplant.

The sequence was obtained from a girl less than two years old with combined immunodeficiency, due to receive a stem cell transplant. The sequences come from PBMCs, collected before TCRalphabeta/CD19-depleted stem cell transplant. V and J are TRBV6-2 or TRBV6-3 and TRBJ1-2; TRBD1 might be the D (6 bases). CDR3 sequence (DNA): TGTGCCACCTACCGCGGAACAGGGAGGTCCTATGGCTACACCTTC. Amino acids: CATYRGTGRSYGYTF.